This record looks at one TCR beta chain sequence and its context. What it recognizes is unknown. Terminally differentiated effector memory CD45RA+ cells were left out of the naive CD8 fraction, which was CD45RO-negative and positively selected for CCR7. Adults of Caucasian background living in Nashville, Tennessee made up all donors. The source of the sample is a study of shared clonotypes between healthy human individuals. Clones were read by immunoSEQ multiplex PCR, and TCRdb kept only the in-frame ones, dropping some. The table shows about 2.1 million clones, with roughly 93% occurring only once. Study-wide results and limits: Clonotypes which were not shared had lower generation probabilities than clonotypes that all four donors shared.

Material: naive CD8+ T cells from PBMCs. The origin of this receptor is a man between 18 and 35 years old in good health. Some clones in this sample may be carry-over from other donors' samples.

The CDR3 DNA sequence: TGTGCCAGCAGCTCCACCGACAGGGGTTACACAGATACGCAGTATTTT. It yields the protein CASSSTDRGYTDTQYF. The rearrangement links TRBV7-9 to TRBJ2-3; 8 bases are a match to TRBD1. This CDR3 comprises 16 residues. Germline V gene data show CDR1 as SEHNR and CDR2 as FQNEAQ (reference sequence). After removal of 4 bases from V and 2 bases from J, the junction contained 8 bases not matched to a gene.